This entry concerns a single T cell receptor (beta chain). The data originate from a study of glioma-infiltrating T cells after dendritic cell vaccination. Background on the study: Between 2003 and 2012, patients got autologous tumor lysate-pulsed dendritic cell vaccines.

The primer mix had 60 V beta and 13 J beta primers. The data were produced by immunoSEQ multiplex PCR, yet TCRdb's version contains in-frame clones alone and is incomplete. The sample has about 82,000 clones, approximately 90% seen once. Fresh-frozen tumor tissue and more than two years of survival data were available for all. Before vaccination, two weeks after the third vaccination, and at progression, PBMC were collected. Germline lookup yields CDR1 MNHNS and CDR2 SASEGT. The length of the CDR3 is 15 residues. V gave up 1 base and J gave up 7 bases, with 16 bases separating them. The chain is built from TRBV6-1 and TRBJ2-5, with a possible D match to TRBD1 (5 bases). Specimen: blood, collected before dendritic cell vaccination. This TCR derives from a human donor with glioblastoma. This chain's CDR3 is CASSEDQGRWGTQYF. The CDR3 coding sequence is TGTGCCAGCAGTGAAGATCAGGGCCGGTGGGGGACCCAGTACTTC.